A selection of T cell receptor beta chains follows, all from one sample in a study of cytomegalovirus exposure and HLA in healthy donors. This table comes from immunoSEQ multiplex PCR, and its TCRdb copy is limited to in-frame clones, with some not included. The sample lists 200,000 to 250,000 clones; over 60% were seen once. The sample consisted of PBMCs. The receptors shown here come from a man in his forties or fifties in good health and CMV-seronegative. CDR3s include the opening cysteine and the closing phenylalanine or tryptophan. Fields, in order: V gene, CDR3 length, J gene, clone size, D gene, CDR3 protein, CDR3 DNA. D genes are given only for firm matches. Clone size is given for some rows only: seen once, a few or many times, or a class if the clone is expanded.

v_gene: TRBV19; len: 14; j_gene: TRBJ2-6; abundance: NA; d_gene: TRBD1; CDR3aa: CASSTGAGANVLTF; CDR3nt: TGTGCCAGTAGCACAGGGGCTGGGGCCAACGTCCTGACTTTC
v_gene: TRBV5-1; len: 16; j_gene: TRBJ1-4; abundance: NA; d_gene: NA; CDR3aa: CASSLLSTTTNEKLFF; CDR3nt: TGCGCCAGCAGCTTACTCTCTACCACAACTAATGAAAAACTGTTTTTT
v_gene: TRBV10-3; len: 14; j_gene: TRBJ1-6; abundance: NA; d_gene: TRBD1; CDR3aa: CAISSTGGGSPLHF; CDR3nt: TGTGCCATCAGCTCGACAGGGGGGGGTTCACCCCTCCACTTT
v_gene: TRBV6-5; len: 14; j_gene: TRBJ1-1; abundance: NA; d_gene: NA; CDR3aa: CASSPGRGLAEAFF; CDR3nt: TGTGCCAGCAGTCCAGGGCGGGGACTGGCCGAAGCTTTCTTT
v_gene: TRBV5-4; len: 15; j_gene: TRBJ1-6; abundance: NA; d_gene: NA; CDR3aa: CASRPRDTGNSPLHF; CDR3nt: TGTGCCAGCAGGCCGCGGGATACTGGGAATTCACCCCTCCACTTT
v_gene: TRBV28; len: 15; j_gene: TRBJ2-7; abundance: NA; d_gene: TRBD2; CDR3aa: CASSLSGRASYEQYF; CDR3nt: TGTGCCAGCAGTCTTAGCGGGAGGGCCTCCTACGAGCAGTACTTC
v_gene: TRBV19; len: 16; j_gene: TRBJ1-5; abundance: NA; d_gene: TRBD1; CDR3aa: CASNYGTGRKEQPQHF; CDR3nt: TGTGCCAGTAACTACGGGACAGGAAGGAAAGAACAGCCCCAGCATTTT
v_gene: TRBV7-9; len: 15; j_gene: TRBJ1-4; abundance: NA; d_gene: TRBD1; CDR3aa: CASSPGQGQGEKLFF; CDR3nt: TGTGCCAGCAGCCCAGGGCAAGGACAGGGGGAAAAACTGTTTTTT
v_gene: TRBV29-1; len: 13; j_gene: TRBJ1-5; abundance: once; d_gene: NA; CDR3aa: CSVAVNSNQPQHF; CDR3nt: TGCAGCGTTGCTGTTAATAGCAATCAGCCCCAGCATTTT
v_gene: TRBV9; len: 16; j_gene: TRBJ2-7; abundance: NA; d_gene: TRBD2; CDR3aa: CASSPRLAGGTYEQYF; CDR3nt: TGTGCCAGCAGCCCGCGACTAGCGGGGGGGACATACGAGCAGTACTTC
v_gene: TRBV13; len: 15; j_gene: TRBJ2-7; abundance: few; d_gene: NA; CDR3aa: CASSSPTRSYHEQYF; CDR3nt: TGTGCCAGCAGCTCTCCGACTAGGTCCTATCACGAGCAGTACTTC
v_gene: TRBV11-2; len: 15; j_gene: TRBJ2-5; abundance: NA; d_gene: NA; CDR3aa: CASSLASLVGETQYF; CDR3nt: TGTGCCAGCAGCTTGGCTAGTCTAGTGGGAGAGACCCAGTACTTC
v_gene: TRBV7-2; len: 16; j_gene: TRBJ2-5; abundance: NA; d_gene: TRBD2; CDR3aa: CASSLTLAVGQETQYF; CDR3nt: TGTGCCAGCAGCCTAACGCTAGCGGTGGGGCAAGAGACCCAGTACTTC
v_gene: TRBV10-1; len: 15; j_gene: TRBJ2-5; abundance: once; d_gene: NA; CDR3aa: CASSGDSGTGETQYF; CDR3nt: TGCGCCAGCAGTGGGGACTCGGGGACGGGGGAGACCCAGTACTTC
v_gene: TRBV6-1; len: 14; j_gene: TRBJ2-3; abundance: NA; d_gene: TRBD2; CDR3aa: CASSWGRATDTQYF; CDR3nt: TGTGCCAGCAGCTGGGGGAGGGCCACAGATACGCAGTATTTT
v_gene: TRBV29-1; len: 13; j_gene: TRBJ2-7; abundance: NA; d_gene: NA; CDR3aa: CSVEGQGYYEQYF; CDR3nt: TGCAGCGTTGAGGGCCAGGGATACTACGAGCAGTACTTC
v_gene: TRBV5-1; len: 18; j_gene: TRBJ2-7; abundance: NA; d_gene: TRBD2; CDR3aa: CASSPYPGLAGGSYEQYF; CDR3nt: TGCGCCAGCAGCCCCTACCCTGGACTAGCGGGAGGCTCCTACGAGCAGTACTTC
v_gene: TRBV27; len: 15; j_gene: TRBJ1-1; abundance: NA; d_gene: NA; CDR3aa: CASSLVGARDTEAFF; CDR3nt: TGTGCCAGCAGTTTAGTGGGGGCTCGGGACACTGAAGCTTTCTTT
v_gene: TRBV27; len: 13; j_gene: TRBJ2-7; abundance: once; d_gene: TRBD2; CDR3aa: CASRGLAGDEQYF; CDR3nt: TGTGCCAGCAGGGGACTAGCGGGAGACGAGCAGTACTTC
v_gene: TRBV28; len: 13; j_gene: TRBJ1-2; abundance: NA; d_gene: NA; CDR3aa: CASSFGGAGGYTF; CDR3nt: TGTGCCAGCAGTTTTGGGGGGGCGGGCGGCTACACCTTC
v_gene: TRBV11-2; len: 13; j_gene: TRBJ1-1; abundance: NA; d_gene: NA; CDR3aa: CATVRSAGTEAFF; CDR3nt: TGTGCCACTGTACGGTCGGCAGGGACTGAAGCCTTCTTT
v_gene: TRBV28; len: 13; j_gene: TRBJ2-7; abundance: once; d_gene: NA; CDR3aa: CASSPIHEREQYF; CDR3nt: TGTGCCAGCAGCCCGATACATGAGCGGGAGCAGTACTTC